The clone carrying this TCR beta chain was observed a handful of times. The target antigen is unknown. The data were produced by immunoSEQ multiplex PCR, yet TCRdb's version contains in-frame clones alone and is incomplete. The repertoire holds about 110,000 clones, with around nine tenths as singletons. This record comes from a study of T cell responses to AZD1222 COVID-19 vaccine. CDR3 length: 15 residues. V shed 0 bases and J 4 bases; nucleotides not matched to a gene: 1. Germline values: CDR1 SGHRS, CDR2 YFSETQ. The study, taken as a whole, reports: The donor group comprised mostly white British people and more females; the analysis possibly underestimated clonal diversity.

This sequence was found in an adult in good health. This sequence joins TRBV5-1 and TRBJ2-1, with 10 bases identical to TRBD1. Source: peripheral blood, taken on day 0 of AZD1222 vaccination. The CDR3 DNA reads as TGCGCCAGCAGCTTGGGGACAGGGGGGTACAATGAGCAGTTCTTC. Translation gives CASSLGTGGYNEQFF.